Listed below are T cell receptor beta chains from one sample, sequenced in a study of blood T cell repertoires in COVID-19. Libraries were prepared by immunoSEQ multiplex PCR; TCRdb keeps only in-frame clonotypes and omits some of them. This sample yields 200,000 to 300,000 clones, of which around 89% are seen a single time; 4.1% belongs to the top ten. Sample: PBMCs or T cells enriched from blood (not recorded which). The source of these receptors is a woman aged 30 to 39 who had recovered from COVID-19. Each CDR3 is given with its conserved first and last residue. A D gene is named only where the DNA matches it firmly. Part of the rows lack a size; the others show once, few, many or a class for expanded clones.

clone size	V gene	J gene	CDR3 length	D gene	CDR3 protein	CDR3 DNA
.	TRBV4-2	TRBJ2-7	16	TRBD2	CASSQVGTSGTYEQYF	TGTGCCAGCAGCCAAGTTGGGACTAGCGGGACCTACGAGCAGTACTTC
.	TRBV9	TRBJ2-1	13	.	CASSVQSKREQFF	TGTGCCAGCAGCGTACAATCTAAGCGGGAGCAGTTCTTC
.	TRBV28	TRBJ1-5	16	.	CASSPMTRRRGQPQHF	TGTGCCAGCAGTCCGATGACACGGAGAAGGGGTCAGCCCCAGCATTTT
.	TRBV9	TRBJ2-7	18	TRBD2	CASSPQAGGAGGSYEQYF	TGTGCCAGCAGCCCCCAGGCTGGAGGGGCCGGGGGGTCCTACGAGCAGTACTTC
.	TRBV5-1	TRBJ1-2	14	TRBD1	CASSLVEGADGYTF	TGCGCCAGCAGCTTGGTTGAGGGGGCAGATGGCTACACCTTC
.	TRBV7-2	TRBJ2-7	14	TRBD2	CASSLEAGTYEQYF	TGTGCCAGCAGCTTAGAAGCGGGAACCTACGAGCAGTACTTC
.	TRBV18	TRBJ1-4	16	.	CASSPQELGGGEKLFF	TGTGCCAGCTCACCACAGGAACTCGGGGGGGGTGAAAAACTGTTTTTT
few	TRBV9	TRBJ2-3	16	TRBD1	CASSLGQGNRGDTQYF	TGTGCCAGCAGCCTAGGACAGGGAAACAGGGGAGATACGCAGTATTTT
few	TRBV5-4	TRBJ1-2	14	TRBD1	CASSLWTGRRGYTF	TGTGCCAGCAGCCTATGGACAGGGCGACGGGGCTACACCTTC
.	TRBV10-3	TRBJ2-2	18	TRBD2	CAISSGTSGRKATGELFF	TGTGCCATCAGTTCCGGGACTAGCGGGAGGAAGGCCACCGGGGAGCTGTTTTTT
.	TRBV5-6	TRBJ2-7	14	.	CASRKIGGLNEQYF	TGTGCCAGCAGAAAAATCGGGGGGCTCAACGAGCAGTACTTC
.	TRBV20-1	TRBJ2-1	11	TRBD2	CSAPRGDEQFF	TGCAGTGCCCCGCGGGGGGATGAGCAGTTCTTC
.	TRBV2	TRBJ2-3	16	TRBD1	CASRSRDRGRTDTQYF	TGTGCCAGCAGGTCCCGGGACAGGGGGCGCACAGATACGCAGTATTTT
.	TRBV11-2	TRBJ1-1	16	.	CASRLSRDNWMTEAFF	TGTGCCAGCAGACTATCACGGGACAATTGGATGACTGAAGCTTTCTTT
.	TRBV5-1	TRBJ1-1	13	.	CASSLSGPTEAFF	TGCGCCAGCAGCCTGTCAGGGCCCACTGAAGCTTTCTTT
.	TRBV30	TRBJ1-5	15	.	CAWSVKLRGNQPQHF	TGTGCCTGGAGTGTAAAATTACGAGGCAATCAGCCCCAGCATTTT
.	TRBV28	TRBJ2-7	16	.	CASSYQNVGHYYEQYF	TGTGCCAGCAGTTATCAAAACGTCGGACATTACTACGAGCAGTACTTC
.	TRBV30	TRBJ1-4	13	TRBD1	CAWTGGTNEKLFF	TGTGCCTGGACAGGGGGCACTAATGAAAAACTGTTTTTT
.	TRBV2	TRBJ1-1	13	.	CASSGDNGPEAFF	TGTGCCAGCAGTGGGGACAATGGGCCTGAAGCTTTCTTT
.	TRBV29-1	TRBJ1-1	12	.	CSGKQGNTEAFF	TGCAGCGGCAAACAGGGGAACACTGAAGCTTTCTTT
.	TRBV28	TRBJ1-1	13	TRBD1	CASRGQVNTEAFF	TGTGCCAGCAGGGGACAGGTGAACACTGAAGCTTTCTTT
.	TRBV5-6	TRBJ1-2	15	.	CASSLAGGGAYGYTF	TGTGCCAGCAGCTTGGCCGGGGGAGGGGCCTATGGCTACACCTTC
.	TRBV20-1	TRBJ2-5	15	.	CSASFEAGIGETQYF	TGCAGTGCTAGTTTTGAGGCGGGAATAGGGGAGACCCAGTACTTC
.	TRBV6-5	TRBJ2-7	13	TRBD2	CASSLGLVYEQYF	TGTGCCAGCAGTCTCGGACTAGTTTACGAGCAGTACTTC
.	TRBV15	TRBJ1-1	15	.	CATSSVLGLNTEAFF	TGTGCCACCAGCAGTGTCCTTGGGCTTAACACTGAAGCTTTCTTT
.	TRBV24-1	TRBJ2-3	14	TRBD2	CATSGAGGVDTQYF	TGTGCCACCAGTGGAGCGGGAGGAGTAGATACGCAGTATTTT
.	TRBV11-2	TRBJ2-7	16	TRBD2	CASSPPSGSATYEQYF	TGTGCCAGCAGCCCCCCTAGCGGTTCCGCGACCTACGAGCAGTACTTC
.	TRBV28	TRBJ1-5	15	.	CASSSGGISGQPQHF	TGTGCCAGCAGTTCCGGGGGAATCTCGGGTCAGCCCCAGCATTTT
.	TRBV27	TRBJ1-6	14	TRBD1	CASSWDRRNSPLHF	TGTGCCAGCAGTTGGGACAGGAGGAATTCACCCCTCCACTTT
.	TRBV27	TRBJ1-5	15	TRBD1	CASSLTGESDQPQHF	TGTGCCAGCAGTTTAACAGGGGAAAGTGATCAGCCCCAGCATTTT
many	TRBV6-2/TRBV6-3	TRBJ2-1	14	TRBD1	CASSSRDSYNEQFF	TGTGCCAGCAGTTCCCGGGACAGCTACAATGAGCAGTTCTTC
.	TRBV4-2	TRBJ1-2	16	.	CASSQRPSGLHYGYTF	TGTGCCAGCAGCCAGAGACCCTCAGGTCTGCACTATGGCTACACCTTC
.	TRBV19	TRBJ1-2	15	TRBD1	CASSPTGMTGSGYTF	TGTGCCAGTAGTCCTACCGGTATGACAGGGAGCGGCTACACCTTC
few	TRBV7-8	TRBJ1-6	15	.	CASSLEPGVGSPLHF	TGTGCCAGCAGCTTAGAACCAGGGGTAGGGTCACCCCTCCACTTT
once	TRBV28	TRBJ2-7	12	TRBD1	CASIQGGDFFYF	TGTGCCAGCATACAGGGGGGCGATTTTTTTTACTTC
.	TRBV29-1	TRBJ1-4	16	.	CSVAPIFPATNEKLFF	TGCAGCGTTGCCCCTATTTTTCCCGCAACTAATGAAAAACTGTTTTTT
.	TRBV4-1	TRBJ1-4	16	TRBD1	CASSAGQGAANEKLFF	TGCGCCAGCAGCGCGGGACAGGGGGCAGCTAATGAAAAACTGTTTTTT
once	TRBV4-3	TRBJ1-2	14	.	CASSQETANYGYTF	TGCGCCAGCAGCCAAGAGACAGCTAACTATGGCTACACCTTC
.	TRBV6-2/TRBV6-3	TRBJ1-1	14	TRBD1	CASSTQGGDTEAFF	TGTGCCAGCAGTACACAGGGGGGTGACACTGAAGCTTTCTTT
.	TRBV12-3/TRBV12-4	TRBJ2-1	12	.	CASSFTDNEQFF	TGTGCCAGCAGTTTTACTGACAATGAGCAGTTCTTC
.	TRBV27	TRBJ2-2	13	.	CASSFRDTGELFF	TGTGCCAGCAGTTTTCGGGACACCGGGGAGCTGTTTTTT
.	TRBV6-5	TRBJ2-3	15	TRBD2	CASSYSFAGENTQYF	TGTGCCAGCAGTTACTCTTTTGCGGGAGAGAATACGCAGTATTTT
once	TRBV28	TRBJ2-2	17	TRBD1	CASSLLDRGINTGELFF	TGTGCCAGCAGTCTTCTGGACAGGGGCATAAACACCGGGGAGCTGTTTTTT
.	TRBV4-1	TRBJ1-3	17	TRBD1	CASSQAPGTATGNTIYF	TGCGCCAGCAGCCAAGCCCCCGGGACAGCTACTGGAAACACCATATATTTT
.	TRBV6-5	TRBJ1-3	13	.	CASSYSSGNTIYF	TGTGCCAGCAGTTACTCATCGGGAAACACCATATATTTT
.	TRBV24-1	TRBJ2-7	14	TRBD2	CATSDTSGSYEQYF	TGTGCCACCAGTGACACCAGCGGGAGCTACGAGCAGTACTTC
.	TRBV4-1	TRBJ1-1	15	.	CASSRETGLNTEAFF	TGCGCCAGCAGCCGAGAAACAGGGTTGAACACTGAAGCTTTCTTT
.	TRBV4-2	TRBJ2-3	16	TRBD1	CASSHHGTGGTDTQYF	TGTGCCAGCAGCCACCATGGGACAGGGGGCACAGATACGCAGTATTTT
.	TRBV12-3/TRBV12-4	TRBJ2-7	11	.	CASSKGFEQYF	TGTGCCAGCAGTAAGGGGTTCGAGCAGTACTTC
.	TRBV2	TRBJ1-5	15	.	CASSVRQAYAQPQHF	TGTGCCAGCAGTGTCAGACAGGCCTACGCTCAGCCCCAGCATTTT
.	TRBV6-2/TRBV6-3	TRBJ2-3	17	.	CASSYPSGGRARDTQYF	TGTGCCAGCAGTTATCCGTCTGGGGGCAGGGCGAGAGATACGCAGTATTTT
.	TRBV19	TRBJ1-5	15	.	CASSIVLAGNQPQHF	TGTGCCAGTAGTATAGTATTGGCCGGCAATCAGCCCCAGCATTTT
.	TRBV11-2	TRBJ2-7	14	TRBD1	CASSLDRGPYEQYF	TGTGCCAGCAGCTTGGACAGGGGCCCCTACGAGCAGTACTTC
.	TRBV7-3	TRBJ2-2	17	TRBD1	CASSLSTGADRTGELFF	TGTGCCAGCAGCTTGTCGACAGGGGCGGATCGGACCGGGGAGCTGTTTTTT
.	TRBV10-3	TRBJ1-2	13	TRBD1	CAISEGTGLMTTF	TGTGCCATCAGTGAGGGGACAGGGTTGATGACCACCTTC